These 28 T cell receptor beta chains were all obtained from the same sample, sequenced in a study of T cell repertoires in cytomegalovirus infection. Which antigens these TCRs recognize remains unknown. Using its own MiXCR run on the reads, TCRdb lists one record per CDR3 protein. The sample lists hundreds of thousands of distinct CDR3 sequences, 30% to 35% seen once, with 9.5% to 15% in the top ten. The source was cultured CD8+ T cells from PBMCs, collected from culture after CMV antigen stimulation. Every receptor here comes from a human donor in good health (CMV status not recorded). Some clones in this sample may be carry-over from other donors' samples.

This clonotype was found a few times. The chain carries TRBV20-1 and TRBJ2-3; D is perhaps TRBD1 (5 bases). This CDR3 is 15 amino acids long. Between the trimmed V and J ends, which lost 0 bases and 3 bases, there was a span of 13 bases. Germline lookup yields CDR1 DFQATT and CDR2 SNEGSKA (reference sequence). The CDR3 nucleotides read TGCAGTGCTAGAGAAGGCTTTGGGGCAACAGATACGCAGTATTTT. Protein sequence: CSAREGFGATDTQYF.

This clonotype appeared a few times. In DNA, the CDR3 is TGTGCCAGCAGCTTAAGCGGGTTGGGGATAATGGATACGCAGTATTTT. Translating gives CASSLSGLGIMDTQYF. V gene TRBV7-2 combines with J gene TRBJ2-3; perhaps TRBD2 as D (6 bases). There are 16 residues in the CDR3. Germline V CDR1 and CDR2: SGHTA, FQGNSA. The V and J ends lost 2 bases and 6 bases respectively, with 18 bases between them.

V is TRBV14 and J is TRBJ1-2, with D hard to call. Between the trimmed V and J ends, which lost 1 base and 3 bases, there was a span of 6 bases. Germline V CDR1 and CDR2: SGHDN, FVKESK. CDR3 length: 13 residues. Written as DNA, the CDR3 is TGTGCCAGCAGCCAAGGGACGTACTATGGCTACACCTTC. Amino acids: CASSQGTYYGYTF.

This clonotype was picked up many times. The chain couples TRBV7-8 to TRBJ2-1, with D maybe TRBD2 (6 bases). Trimming removed 3 bases from V and 4 bases from J, with 10 bases in between. Germline V lookup: CDR1 SGHVS, CDR2 FQNEAQ. This CDR3 spans 14 amino acids. CDR3 bases: TGTGCCAGCAGCTTGGGACTCATTTACAATGAGCAGTTCTTC. Encoded protein: CASSLGLIYNEQFF.

This clonotype was seen once. The V call is TRBV20-1, the J call TRBJ1-5, with no clear D. The CDR3 runs to 14 residues. The ends were cut back, 0 bases at V and 4 bases at J, with 10 bases in the middle. Per germline, CDR1 DFQATT and CDR2 SNEGSKA (reference sequence). As DNA, the CDR3 is TGCAGTGCTAGAGATGCACCGGTTAATCAGCCCCAGCATTTT. Translation: CSARDAPVNQPQHF.

J is TRBJ2-1 and V is TRBV6-6, with TRBD2 as a possible D gene (6 bases). Trimming stripped 2 bases from V and 2 bases from J, with 13 bases between. Germline V gives CDR1 MNHNY, CDR2 SVGAGI (reference sequence). This CDR3 is 16 amino acids long. CDR3 bases: TGTGCCAGCAGTTACATAGTAGCGGCCGCCTACAATGAGCAGTTCTTC. Translating gives CASSYIVAAAYNEQFF.

The chain carries TRBV7-9 and TRBJ2-3; D unresolved. V lost 11 bases and J lost 6, with 21 bases in between. Germline CDR1 is SEHNR and CDR2 is FQNEAQ (reference sequence). CDR3 length equals 14 residues. CDR3 residues: CAGDGRTRFDTQYF. The CDR3 coding sequence is TGTGCCGGTGACGGCCGGACGCGCTTCGATACGCAGTATTTT.

This clonotype came up a few times. The J gene is TRBJ2-3, the V gene TRBV25-1; 7 nucleotides line up with TRBD2. The V gene's germline CDR1 is MGHDK and CDR2 SYGVNS. This CDR3 comprises 15 residues. J gave up 0 bases and V 4 bases, and 4 bases lay outside the gene matches. The CDR3 nucleotides are TGTGCCAGCAGTGGTCTGCGGGGGAGCACAGATACGCAGTATTTT. Translated: CASSGLRGSTDTQYF.

There are a few counts of this clonotype. This rearrangement joins TRBV7-9 to TRBJ1-6, with D perhaps TRBD1 (6 bases). Between the trimmed V and J ends, which lost 3 bases and 6 bases, there was a span of 18 bases. CDR1 is SEHNR and CDR2 is FQNEAQ in the germline V gene (reference sequence). The CDR3 is 17 amino acids. The CDR3 here is CASSFTLNREGNSPLHF. The CDR3 DNA follows: TGTGCCAGCAGCTTTACACTGAACAGGGAGGGTAATTCACCCCTCCACTTT. The full variable domain, with the rest looked up from reference TRBV7-9 and TRBJ1-6, is DTGVSQNPRHKITKRGQNVTFRCDPISEHNRLYWYRQTLGQGPEFLTYFQNEAQLEKSRLLSDRFSAERPKGSFSTLEIQRTEQGDSAMYLCASSFTLNREGNSPLHFGNGTRLTVT.

The V and J genes are TRBV11-2 and TRBJ2-1, with 13 nucleotides matching TRBD2. The J segment lost 5 bases and the V segment lost 5 bases, leaving 3 bases of the junction unmatched. The CDR3 is made up of 15 amino acids. Looked up from germline, CDR1 is SGHAT and CDR2 is FQNNGV. The CDR3 region is CASSRLAGGNNEQFF. DNA for the CDR3: TGTGCCAGCAGCCGACTAGCGGGGGGCAACAATGAGCAGTTCTTC.

This clonotype showed up just a few times. The V and J genes are TRBV7-6 and TRBJ1-2; 7 nucleotides match TRBD1. The germline V gene has CDR1 SGHVS and CDR2 FNYEAQ. CDR3 size: 15 residues. V dropped 0 bases and J dropped 6; count of bases not matched to a gene: 7. The CDR3 DNA is TGTGCCAGCAGCTTAGCTTCGACAGGGAGGGATGGCTACACCTTC. Translation gives CASSLASTGRDGYTF.

This rearrangement joins TRBV6-2 or TRBV6-3 to TRBJ1-2; D is possibly TRBD1 (5 bases). Germline lookup yields CDR1 MNHEY and CDR2 SVGEGT. CDR3 length: 14 residues. Deletions cut 0 bases from V and 4 bases from J, with 9 bases between. DNA for the CDR3: TGTGCCAGCAGTTACTCCTGGGGGACCTATGGCTACACCTTC. Its protein is CASSYSWGTYGYTF.

The chain couples TRBV28 to TRBJ2-7; TRBD2 is a possible D gene (7 bases). The CDR3 loop spans 16 amino acids. CDR1 is MDHEN, CDR2 SYDVKM, per germline. V was trimmed by 7 bases and J by 3 bases, leaving 22 bases between them. CDR3 coding DNA: TGTGCCAGCACTCGTCGAGAAGGGGGAGGGTTCTACGAGCAGTACTTC. Translating gives CASTRREGGGFYEQYF.

The J gene is TRBJ2-1, the V gene TRBV27, with D tentatively TRBD2 (7 bases). The CDR3 runs to 14 residues. Germline CDR1 reads MNHEY; CDR2 reads SMNVEV (reference sequence). V was clipped by 10 bases and J by 5 bases, with 18 bases between them. CDR3 nucleotide sequence: TGTGCCACCTTGGGAGGGGGGGGCAACAATGAGCAGTTCTTC. Its translation is CATLGGGGNNEQFF.

The V and J genes are TRBV10-3 and TRBJ1-1, with TRBD1 matching over 8 bases. The CDR3 is 15 amino acids. CDR1 is ENHRY, CDR2 SYGVKD, per germline. The V gene end was trimmed by 6 bases and the J gene end by 1 base; junction bases not matched to a gene: 7. The DNA for the CDR3 is TGTGCCATCAGGATCTATGACAGGGGGAACACTGAAGCTTTCTTT. As protein: CAIRIYDRGNTEAFF.

J is TRBJ2-1 and V is TRBV4-1; 10 bases match TRBD2. The ends lost 3 bases at V and 10 bases at J; junction bases unmatched: 9. The length of the CDR3 is 15 residues. Germline V gene data show CDR1 as MGHRA and CDR2 as YSYEKL. CDR3 protein: CASSHRAGGPREQFF. The CDR3 DNA is TGCGCCAGCAGCCACCGAGCGGGGGGGCCAAGAGAGCAGTTCTTC.

The chain recombines TRBV3-1 with TRBJ1-1; no reliable D call. The CDR3 spans 14 residues. Deletions cut 1 base from V and 4 bases from J, with 10 bases between. In germline, CDR1 is LGHDT, CDR2 YNNKEL (reference sequence). CDR3 residues: CASSQVGQITEAFF. Here the CDR3 DNA reads TGTGCCAGCAGCCAAGTAGGCCAGATCACTGAAGCTTTCTTT.

This clonotype was detected only a few times. The V call is TRBV11-3, the J call TRBJ2-3; no firm D call. CDR3 length: 13 amino acids. Germline loops: CDR1 SGHNT, CDR2 YENEEA. The V end was cut by 0 bases, the J end by 4 bases, with 5 bases between. The CDR3, as DNA: TGTGCCAGCAGCTTAGATCTTGCAGATACGCAGTATTTT. Translation: CASSLDLADTQYF.

V usage is TRBV27 and J usage is TRBJ1-6; TRBD1 is a possible D gene (5 bases). CDR3 length: 14 amino acids. Germline lookup yields CDR1 MNHEY and CDR2 SMNVEV (reference sequence). V lost 5 bases and J 10 bases, leaving 15 bases between the germline ends. The CDR3 DNA sequence: TGTGCCAGCAGTGTCGGGGGTTGGGGCTCACCCCTCCACTTT. Protein: CASSVGGWGSPLHF.

The CDR3 reads CASSTGLGGDEQFF. CDR3 nucleotide sequence: TGTGCCAGCAGTACTGGGCTGGGGGGCGATGAGCAGTTCTTC. The V call is TRBV28, the J call TRBJ2-1; the D gene could be TRBD1 or TRBD2 (6 bases each). The CDR3 covers 14 residues. Germline CDR1 MDHEN, CDR2 SYDVKM. The ends were cut back, 5 bases at V and 8 bases at J, with 16 bases in the middle.

The chain links TRBV29-1 to TRBJ2-1; possible D gene TRBD1, 5 bases. The V end was cut by 4 bases, the J end by 3 bases, with 7 bases between. CDR3 length equals 12 residues. Germline V gene data show CDR1 as SQVTM and CDR2 as ANQGSEA. The CDR3 sequence: CSVGQGYNEQFF. CDR3 in DNA: TGCAGCGTTGGGCAGGGCTACAATGAGCAGTTCTTC.

This clonotype was observed a handful of times. The rearrangement links TRBV12-3 or TRBV12-4 to TRBJ1-1; D may be TRBD1 (5 bases). CDR3 size: 14 residues. V was pared by 6 bases and J by 4 bases, with 15 bases between. The CDR3 sequence is CASRPPGWGTEAFF. CDR3 DNA: TGTGCCAGCAGACCCCCAGGGTGGGGCACTGAAGCTTTCTTT.

This clonotype has at least ten counts. The chain combines TRBV7-2 with TRBJ2-7, with 7 bases aligning to TRBD1. The CDR3 runs 15 residues. Germline loops: CDR1 SGHTA, CDR2 FQGNSA. The trim removed 0 bases at V and 3 bases at J, leaving 5 bases unmatched. CDR3 coding DNA: TGTGCCAGCAGCTTAGCCCAGACAGGGAACTACGAGCAGTACTTC. Its protein is CASSLAQTGNYEQYF. The entire variable domain, with the rest obtained from reference TRBV7-2 and TRBJ2-7, is as follows: GAGVSQSPSNKVTEKGKDVELRCDPISGHTALYWYRQSLGQGLEFLIYFQGNSAPDKSGLPSDRFSAERTGGSVSTLTIQRTQQEDSAVYLCASSLAQTGNYEQYFGPGTRLTVT.

This clonotype appeared a few times. Written as DNA, the CDR3 is TGTGCCAGCAGCTCCGACAGGGAAGGAGGCAATCAGCCCCAGCATTTT. Its protein product is CASSSDREGGNQPQHF. The J gene is TRBJ1-5, the V gene TRBV7-6; 7 nucleotides line up with TRBD1. This CDR3 has 16 residues. Germline CDR1 and CDR2: SGHVS and FNYEAQ. The J segment lost 2 bases and the V segment lost 4 bases, leaving 8 bases of the junction unmatched.

This sequence joins TRBV27 and TRBJ2-3; 9 positions match TRBD2. CDR1 and CDR2 (germline): MNHEY, SMNVEV (reference sequence). The junction had 8 bases not matched to a gene; V was cut back by 2 bases and J by 5 bases. This CDR3 region has 16 residues. CDR3 sequence (DNA): TGTGCCAGCAGTTTACGGCGGGGGGGCGGGGAAGATACGCAGTATTTT. It encodes CASSLRRGGGEDTQYF.

This clonotype appeared a few times. This chain connects TRBV4-1 to TRBJ2-2; D call uncertain. The CDR3 contains 14 residues. The ends were cut back, 5 bases at V and 5 bases at J, with 12 bases in the middle. The germline CDR1 and CDR2 sequences are MGHRA and YSYEKL. CDR3 sequence (DNA): TGCGCCAGCAGCTCCAGCGACCAGACCGGGGAGCTGTTTTTT. Residues: CASSSSDQTGELFF.

In DNA form, the CDR3 reads TGTGCCACCGTTTCCGTGGATGAGCAGTTCTTC. It is translated as CATVSVDEQFF. This chain uses TRBV15 with TRBJ2-1; D not certain. CDR3 size: 11 residues. Per the germline V gene, CDR1 is LNHNV and CDR2 is YYDKDF (reference sequence). V was cut by 8 bases and J by 8 bases, with 10 bases left in between.

V and J are TRBV12-5 and TRBJ1-1; 7 nucleotides line up with TRBD1. Germline CDR1 and CDR2: LGHNT and FRNRAP. CDR3 length: 15 residues. Trimming cost V 1 base and J 1 base; bases outside gene matches: 3. CDR3 in DNA: TGTGCTAGTGGTTTGGCCCCAGGGGGGAACACTGAAGCTTTCTTT. It specifies CASGLAPGGNTEAFF.